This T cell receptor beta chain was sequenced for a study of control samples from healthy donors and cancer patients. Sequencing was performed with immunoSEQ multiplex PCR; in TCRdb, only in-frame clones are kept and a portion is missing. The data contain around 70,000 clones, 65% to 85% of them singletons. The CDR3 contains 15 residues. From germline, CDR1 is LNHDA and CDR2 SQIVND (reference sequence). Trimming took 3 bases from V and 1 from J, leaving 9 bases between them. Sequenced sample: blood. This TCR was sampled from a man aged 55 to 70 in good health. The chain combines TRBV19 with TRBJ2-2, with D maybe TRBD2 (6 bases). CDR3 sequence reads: CASSIQGGNTGELFF. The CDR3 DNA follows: TGTGCCAGTAGTATTCAGGGAGGGAACACCGGGGAGCTGTTTTTT. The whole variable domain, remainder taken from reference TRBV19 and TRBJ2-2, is DGGITQSPKYLFRKEGQNVTLSCEQNLNHDAMYWYRQDPGQGLRLIYYSQIVNDFQKGDIAEGYSVSREKKESFPLTVTSAQKNPTAFYLCASSIQGGNTGELFFGEGSRLTVL.